This T cell receptor beta chain was identified in a study of CD8 T cells in acute hepatitis C reinfection (dated by TCRdb to the early 2020s). Regarding the study in general: This study examined the TCRbeta repertoire of CD8+ T cells that recognize the HCV NS3-1073 epitope, both during acute infection and after viral clearance. Several spontaneous resolvers provided paired acute and follow-up samples. The investigation overall reported the following: Few CDR3 sequences were shared with other epitopes, and differences in sequencing approaches may have limited exact matching. Diversity in the NS3-1073 specific repertoires was high, and no significant differences in diversity emerged among acute resolver, follow-up resolver and acute chronic samples. Only the TCRbeta chain was sequenced in bulk, so alphabeta pairing of public clonotypes could not be determined. Preferential use of the TRBV04 and TRBV06 gene families was observed in all groups, and this preferential usage was not explained by overrepresentation in the naive pool. Some 12 public clonotypes were found regardless of outcome, and V04-02/J02-02 was used by one public clonotype. No follow-up repertoires were available for chronically infected subjects, since NS3-1073 specific cells were too rare to be sorted.

The germline V gene (reference sequence) supplies CDR1 LNHNV and CDR2 YYDKDF. V loses 5 bases, J loses 4 bases, and the germline ends lie 18 bases apart. The CDR3 measures 16 amino acids from cysteine to phenylalanine. Only the CDR3 portion is preserved as DNA: 48 bases, with reading frame beginning at the first base. With respect to this clone: What this receptor recognizes is not known. Base qualities are not provided; no much larger clone lies one nucleotide away.

The sample's time point label is to be understood as: naive CD8 control sorted from an acute-time-point sample. Enrolled in the Montreal Hepatitis C Cohort (HEPCO) in Canada, the donors were people who inject drugs, and these donors were followed every 3 months. Acute primary HCV infection was defined by a positive HCV RNA or antibody test following a negative test within the previous 24 weeks. Surface staining used CD3, CD8 and CD45RO antibodies, with an aqua fixable dye to exclude dead cells. Among the cohort members were about eight spontaneous resolvers, with spontaneous resolution defined as HCV RNA clearance within 24 weeks. From thawed, previously cryostored peripheral blood mononuclear cells, CD8+ T cells were purified through negative selection performed by means of the MACS CD8+ T cell Isolation Kit. A BD FACSAria II cell sorter was used to sort the cells. Genomic DNA was extracted from the FACS-sorted cells, and the TCRbeta chains were sequenced by the commercial immunoSEQ service. The original methods were these. Repertoire data were analyzed with ImmunoSEQ Analyzer software v3.0 and R v3.5.1. Sequences containing stop codons or out-of-frame rearrangements were removed, so only productive rearrangements were analyzed. Simpson diversity, Shannon entropy, CDR3 length and nucleotide addition metrics were supplied by the sequencing provider. Clonotypes were categorized by frequency as dominant, sub-dominant, low or lowest abundance, and clonotypes below 0.1% were excluded from most analyses. A CDR3 amino acid clonotype was called public when found in at least two subjects at a cumulative frequency of at least 0.5%. Held by TCRdb, this immuneACCESS table contains in-frame sequences only and omits some clones. Under half of the omission traces to an unresolved V gene where checked; the cause of the rest is unknown. D and trimming were read from the DNA, whereas the V and J calls and clone size are those reported in that table. The sample yields about 38,000 clones; roughly 85% were counted once. The ten largest clones represent about 10% of the sample.

Rearrangement joined TRBV15 to TRBJ2-1; perhaps TRBD2 is the D gene, with 6 bases matching. What was sequenced was naive CD8+ T cells from PBMCs. The cell subset or site label here, explained by the study, means: sorted total naive CD45RO-negative CD8+ T cells. This clonotype was sampled from a woman aged 18-29 years who spontaneously cleared hepatitis C infection. Here is the DNA: TGTGCCACCAGCTCGACTAGAAGGGCAACATACAATGAGCAGTTCTTC. This gives the protein CATSSTRRATYNEQFF.